A selection of T cell receptor beta chains follows, all from one sample in a study of CD8+ T cells in alopecia areata. Generated by immunoSEQ multiplex PCR, the TCRdb table keeps only in-frame clones and is missing some. The sample includes roughly 73,000 clones, over 25% of them seen just once. The sample here was CD8+ T cells sorted from blood, taken at week 4, from a patient treated with tofacitinib. The source is a human donor with alopecia areata. CDR3s include the opening cysteine and the closing phenylalanine or tryptophan. D genes are given only for firm matches. Size values are once, few and many counts, or a class for expanded clones, and some rows have none.

NA | TRBJ2-7 | TRBV11-2 | NA | CASSLHSSYEQYF | TGTGCCAGCAGCTTACATAGCTCCTACGAGCAGTACTTC
NA | TRBJ1-2 | TRBV5-1 | NA | CASSLQTQDGYTF | TGCGCCAGCAGCCTACAAACGCAGGATGGCTACACCTTC
TRBD2 | TRBJ2-1 | TRBV2 | NA | CASSDFLADSYNEQFF | TGTGCCAGCAGTGATTTCCTAGCGGACTCCTACAATGAGCAGTTCTTC
NA | TRBJ1-1 | TRBV29-1 | NA | CSVDQAFF | TGCAGCGTTGACCAGGCTTTCTTT
TRBD2 | TRBJ2-7 | TRBV27 | NA | CATAGGRSYEQYF | TGTGCCACCGCCGGGGGGAGGTCCTACGAGCAGTACTTC
NA | TRBJ1-1 | TRBV6-1 | few | CASSESDTEAFF | TGTGCCAGCAGTGAGTCGGACACTGAAGCTTTCTTT
TRBD1 | TRBJ2-7 | TRBV5-1 | few | CASSLRGQGINEQYF | TGCGCCAGCAGCTTGAGGGGACAGGGGATCAACGAGCAGTACTTC
TRBD1 | TRBJ2-5 | TRBV11-2 | NA | CASSPSPATGHQETQYF | TGTGCCAGCAGCCCAAGCCCTGCGACAGGGCACCAAGAGACCCAGTACTTC
TRBD2 | TRBJ2-1 | TRBV6-1 | NA | CASSSAGESDEQFF | TGTGCCAGCAGTTCCGCGGGAGAGTCCGATGAGCAGTTCTTC
TRBD1 | TRBJ2-7 | TRBV29-1 | few | CSVEDDGTESYEQYF | TGCAGCGTTGAAGATGATGGGACAGAATCCTACGAGCAGTACTTC
NA | TRBJ2-7 | TRBV29-1 | NA | CSGGDSGYEQYF | TGCAGCGGGGGGGACAGCGGATACGAGCAGTACTTC
TRBD2 | TRBJ2-7 | TRBV29-1 | once | CSVEGTSGHHEQYF | TGCAGCGTTGAAGGGACTAGCGGACATCACGAGCAGTACTTC
TRBD1 | TRBJ2-1 | TRBV29-1 | few | CSVQQGSSYNEQFF | TGCAGCGTCCAACAGGGGAGCTCCTACAATGAGCAGTTCTTC
NA | TRBJ1-2 | TRBV29-1 | few | CSVTPGASGYTF | TGCAGCGTAACACCCGGGGCCTCTGGCTACACCTTC
NA | TRBJ1-2 | TRBV29-1 | NA | CSVDDDYGYTF | TGCAGCGTTGACGACGACTATGGCTACACCTTC
TRBD1 | TRBJ2-5 | TRBV29-1 | few | CSVQGETQYF | TGCAGCGTACAGGGGGAGACCCAGTACTTC
TRBD2 | TRBJ2-7 | TRBV30 | NA | CAFKPGPTGGEQYF | TGTGCATTTAAACCGGGGCCGACGGGGGGCGAGCAGTACTTC
NA | TRBJ2-1 | TRBV30 | few | CAWSIVSNEQFF | TGTGCCTGGAGTATTGTTTCAAATGAGCAGTTCTTC
NA | TRBJ2-7 | TRBV29-1 | NA | CSVEERDGEGHYEQYF | TGCAGCGTTGAAGAGAGGGACGGGGAAGGCCACTACGAGCAGTACTTC
NA | TRBJ1-2 | TRBV29-1 | NA | CSAPETTF | TGCAGCGCCCCAGAAACCACCTTC
NA | TRBJ2-1 | TRBV29-1 | few | CSVEPAGVSYNEQFF | TGCAGCGTTGAACCCGCAGGGGTCTCCTACAATGAGCAGTTCTTC
NA | TRBJ2-2 | TRBV29-1 | once | CSVETATLPRTGELFF | TGCAGCGTAGAGACAGCTACCCTTCCTAGGACCGGGGAGCTGTTTTTT
NA | TRBJ2-2 | TRBV4-1 | NA | CASSQAANRERTGELFF | TGCGCCAGCAGCCAAGCGGCTAACCGGGAGAGAACCGGGGAGCTGTTTTTT
NA | TRBJ2-7 | TRBV5-5 | many | CASSLATIYEQYF | TGTGCCAGCAGCTTAGCAACAATCTACGAGCAGTACTTC
TRBD1 | TRBJ1-2 | TRBV7-9 | few | CASSSSEQGYNYGYTF | TGTGCCAGCAGCTCCTCGGAACAGGGGTATAACTATGGCTACACCTTC
NA | TRBJ1-1 | TRBV7-9 | NA | CASSSGRNTEAFF | TGTGCCAGCAGCTCCGGAAGGAACACTGAAGCTTTCTTT
NA | TRBJ2-1 | TRBV29-1 | once | CSVPGLGNEQFF | TGCAGCGTTCCGGGGCTGGGGAATGAGCAGTTCTTC
NA | TRBJ2-7 | TRBV27 | NA | CASSNGRTIYEQYF | TGTGCCAGCAGCAATGGACGAACCATCTACGAGCAGTACTTC
NA | TRBJ1-1 | TRBV29-1 | NA | CSAHPGRLNTEAFF | TGCAGCGCCCACCCGGGACGATTGAACACTGAAGCTTTCTTT
TRBD1 | TRBJ2-1 | TRBV30 | few | CAWSVGQGAVEQFF | TGTGCCTGGAGTGTTGGCCAGGGGGCGGTTGAGCAGTTCTTC
TRBD1 | TRBJ2-5 | TRBV27 | NA | CASSQQGDGWETQYF | TGTGCCAGCAGTCAACAGGGGGACGGTTGGGAGACCCAGTACTTC
TRBD2 | TRBJ2-3 | TRBV15 | few | CATRAGGPDTQYF | TGTGCCACCAGAGCGGGAGGCCCAGATACGCAGTATTTT
TRBD1 | TRBJ2-7 | TRBV6-5 | NA | CASGSQGWNEQYF | TGTGCCAGCGGATCACAGGGGTGGAACGAGCAGTACTTC
TRBD1 | TRBJ2-3 | TRBV27 | NA | CASSPPGTGGTDTQYF | TGTGCCAGCAGTCCCCCCGGGACAGGGGGCACAGATACGCAGTATTTT
NA | TRBJ2-6 | TRBV30 | few | CAWSGFSSGANVLTF | TGTGCCTGGAGTGGCTTCAGTTCTGGGGCCAACGTCCTGACTTTC
NA | TRBJ2-7 | TRBV29-1 | NA | CSVVGVARTPYEQYF | TGCAGCGTGGTTGGGGTGGCACGTACACCCTACGAGCAGTACTTC
TRBD2 | TRBJ2-5 | TRBV28 | few | CASSLIGGSPQETQYF | TGTGCCAGCAGTTTAATCGGCGGGAGCCCTCAAGAGACCCAGTACTTC
TRBD2 | TRBJ2-1 | TRBV5-1 | NA | CASSLAVAGGEQFF | TGCGCCAGCAGCTTGGCCGTAGCGGGAGGTGAGCAGTTCTTC
NA | TRBJ2-6 | TRBV7-8 | few | CASSLVGSGANVLTF | TGTGCCAGCAGCCTCGTGGGCTCTGGGGCCAACGTCCTGACTTTC
NA | TRBJ2-7 | TRBV7-9 | NA | CASSLVRPGDEQYF | TGTGCCAGCAGCTTAGTTAGACCCGGCGACGAGCAGTACTTC
NA | TRBJ1-2 | TRBV30 | NA | CAWRLTEYGYTF | TGTGCCTGGAGATTGACAGAATACGGCTACACCTTC
TRBD2 | TRBJ2-7 | TRBV9 | few | CASSGGGLSEQYF | TGTGCCAGCAGCGGCGGGGGGTTGTCCGAGCAGTACTTC
NA | TRBJ2-1 | TRBV30 | NA | CAWSSGNEQFF | TGTGCCTGGAGTAGCGGCAATGAGCAGTTCTTC
NA | TRBJ2-7 | TRBV29-1 | few | CSVEVGTGYEQYF | TGCAGCGTTGAAGTGGGCACGGGGTACGAGCAGTACTTC
NA | TRBJ2-7 | TRBV25-1 | NA | CASSGQEFNPHEQYF | TGTGCCAGCAGTGGACAGGAATTTAACCCCCACGAGCAGTACTTC
NA | TRBJ2-2 | TRBV9 | NA | CASSVTHSPGELFF | TGTGCCAGCAGCGTAACCCACAGCCCCGGGGAGCTGTTTTTT
NA | TRBJ2-7 | TRBV13 | NA | CASSPRSSYEQYF | TGTGCCAGCAGCCCGCGAAGCTCCTACGAGCAGTACTTC
NA | TRBJ1-1 | TRBV29-1 | few | CSVEGGQRNTEAFF | TGCAGCGTTGAAGGGGGGCAGAGGAACACTGAAGCTTTCTTT
NA | TRBJ2-2 | TRBV5-4 | NA | CASSSGGTGELFF | TGTGCCAGCAGCTCTGGGGGAACCGGGGAGCTGTTTTTT
NA | TRBJ1-4 | TRBV6-1 | NA | CASSEPSLGEKLFF | TGTGCCAGCAGTGAACCGTCGCTGGGGGAAAAACTGTTTTTT
TRBD1 | TRBJ2-2 | TRBV9 | NA | CASSGDSRELFF | TGTGCCAGCAGCGGGGACAGTAGGGAGCTGTTTTTT
NA | TRBJ2-7 | TRBV30 | NA | CAWSVGRKAYEQYF | TGTGCCTGGAGTGTAGGCAGGAAGGCCTACGAGCAGTACTTC
NA | TRBJ2-7 | TRBV29-1 | few | CSVRDGRQYF | TGCAGCGTTCGGGACGGGAGGCAGTACTTC
NA | TRBJ2-2 | TRBV29-1 | few | CSVPYTGELFF | TGCAGCGTTCCTTACACCGGGGAGCTGTTTTTT
NA | TRBJ1-1 | TRBV30 | NA | CACWDGVEAFF | TGTGCCTGTTGGGATGGGGTTGAAGCTTTCTTT
TRBD2 | TRBJ2-1 | TRBV4-1 | NA | CASVLLAGVGEQFF | TGCGCCAGCGTCCTTCTAGCGGGAGTAGGTGAGCAGTTCTTC
NA | TRBJ2-5 | TRBV25-1 | NA | CASSVAVYPEETQYF | TGTGCCAGCAGTGTAGCGGTCTACCCGGAGGAGACCCAGTACTTC
TRBD1 | TRBJ2-6 | TRBV30 | few | CAWSEGTGGPGANVLTF | TGTGCCTGGAGTGAGGGGACAGGGGGTCCTGGGGCCAACGTCCTGACTTTC